The clone carrying this T cell receptor beta chain is classed as medium-sized. Its target is unknown. The sample originates from a study of spatial heterogeneity in lung cancer. Overall study findings and caveats: Alpha chain coverage of tumor T cells was estimated at around 7.7%, and beta chain coverage at roughly 14%. Expanded TCRs that were ubiquitous or regional had counts tracking ubiquitous and regional nonsynonymous mutations, respectively. Higher tumor mutation counts went along with higher counts of expanded intratumoral alpha and beta TCRs.

The CDR3 is made up of 17 amino acids. Looked up from germline, CDR1 is SGDLS and CDR2 is YYNGEE. With 4 bases removed from V and 0 bases from J, the gap between germline ends came to 18 bases. Stated time point: sample taken at primary tumor resection. Samples were obtained from some 72 donors, all untreated early-stage non-small cell lung cancer patients. Sequencing was performed on whole RNA extracted from tumor and nontumor lung tissue, or from frozen PBMC, and the material was left unsorted. TCRdb analysed the 5' RACE reads with MiXCR anew, one entry per CDR3 protein. The table shows about 1,600 distinct CDR3 sequences, with 8.5% to 12% occurring only once.

The genes are TRBV9 and TRBJ2-3, with a possible D match to TRBD2 (6 bases). This TCR was sampled from a female donor with early-stage non-small cell lung cancer. The specimen comprised lung tumor tissue, sampled at surgery. CDR3 in amino acids: CASSPHLSLASTDTQYF. The CDR3 nucleotides are TGTGCCAGCAGCCCCCACCTCTCACTAGCCAGCACAGATACGCAGTATTTT.